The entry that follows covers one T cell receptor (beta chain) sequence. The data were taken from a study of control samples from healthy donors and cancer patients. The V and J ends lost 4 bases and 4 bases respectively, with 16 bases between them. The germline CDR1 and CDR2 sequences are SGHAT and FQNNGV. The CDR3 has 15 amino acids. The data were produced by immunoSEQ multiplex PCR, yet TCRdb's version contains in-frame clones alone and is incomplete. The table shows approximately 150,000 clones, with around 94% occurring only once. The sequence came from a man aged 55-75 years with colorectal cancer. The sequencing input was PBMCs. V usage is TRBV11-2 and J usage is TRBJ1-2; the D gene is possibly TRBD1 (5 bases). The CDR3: CASSSETPRVYGYTF. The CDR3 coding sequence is TGTGCCAGCAGCTCCGAGACCCCCAGGGTCTATGGCTACACCTTC.